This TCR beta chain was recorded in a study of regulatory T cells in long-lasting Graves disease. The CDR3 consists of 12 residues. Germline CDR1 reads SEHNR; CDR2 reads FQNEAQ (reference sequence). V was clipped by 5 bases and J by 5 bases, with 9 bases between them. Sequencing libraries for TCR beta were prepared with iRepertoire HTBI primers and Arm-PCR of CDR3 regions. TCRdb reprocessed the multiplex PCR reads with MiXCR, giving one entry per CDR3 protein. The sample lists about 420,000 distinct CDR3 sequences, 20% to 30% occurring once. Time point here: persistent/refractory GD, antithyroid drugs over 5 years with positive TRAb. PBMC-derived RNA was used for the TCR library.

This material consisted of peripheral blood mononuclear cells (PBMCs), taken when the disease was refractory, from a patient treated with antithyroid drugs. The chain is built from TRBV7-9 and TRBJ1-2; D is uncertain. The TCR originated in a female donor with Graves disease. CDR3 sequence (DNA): TGTGCCAGCAGCCAGAGCGCGTATGGCTACACCTTC. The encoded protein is CASSQSAYGYTF.